Each of the 2 T cell receptor beta chains below was sequenced from the same sample in a study of cytomegalovirus exposure and HLA in healthy donors. Assay: immunoSEQ multiplex PCR; the TCRdb copy retains only in-frame clones and omits some. This sample yields about 74,000 clones, of which 94% are seen a single time; 1.5% to 2% belongs to the top ten. Sample: PBMCs. The receptors were gathered from a woman between 18 and 29 years old in good health and CMV-seropositive.

The V gene is TRBV7-2, the J gene TRBJ2-2, with D tentatively TRBD1 (5 bases). The CDR3 has 17 amino acids. Trimming cost V 3 bases and J 4 bases, with 18 bases left between them. Germline loops: CDR1 SGHTA, CDR2 FQGNSA. Written as DNA, the CDR3 is TGTGCCAGCAGCTTCCCTCAGGGTCTAGGGGCCACCGGGGAGCTGTTTTTT. It specifies CASSFPQGLGATGELFF.

The chain recombines TRBV25-1 with TRBJ2-1; D not certain. The CDR3 extends over 13 amino acids. V was pared by 7 bases and J by 7 bases, with 14 bases between. Germline V gene sequence: CDR1 MGHDK, CDR2 SYGVNS. CDR3 amino acids: CASTPRPGNEQFF. CDR3 DNA sequence: TGTGCCAGCACCCCCAGACCCGGGAATGAGCAGTTCTTC. The whole variable domain, remainder taken from reference TRBV25-1 and TRBJ2-1, is EADIYQTPRYLVIGTGKKITLECSQTMGHDKMYWYQQDPGMELHLIHYSYGVNSTEKGDLSSESTVSRIRTEHFPLTLESARPSHTSQYLCASTPRPGNEQFFGPGTRLTVL.